This is a list of T cell receptor beta chains from one sample in a study of radiation and T cells in renal cell carcinoma. Clones were sequenced by immunoSEQ multiplex PCR, and TCRdb holds only the in-frame ones, with some missing. The sample includes over 120,000 clones, about 88% seen only once; the top ten take more than 10%. The input for sequencing was blood, taken from a patient whose treatment included radiotherapy and nephrectomy. The receptor source for this set is a woman aged 45-65 years with renal cell carcinoma. Both conserved end residues are part of each CDR3. A D gene is named only where the DNA matches it firmly. Size is stated for part of the rows, as once, few or many counts, or as a class when the clone is expanded.

TRBJ1-2	TRBD1	NA	TRBV2	TGTGCCAGCAGGCATCAGGACAGGGTGGATGGCTACACCTTC	CASRHQDRVDGYTF
TRBJ1-1	TRBD1	once	TRBV18	TGTGCCAGCTCGCCAGACAGGGGGACTGAAGCTTTCTTT	CASSPDRGTEAFF
TRBJ1-2	NA	NA	TRBV7-9	TGTGCCAGCAGCACAAGAGGGCGGGCAGGGCGCGACTATGGCTACACCTTC	CASSTRGRAGRDYGYTF
TRBJ2-5	NA	few	TRBV2	TGTGCCAGCAGTTTCGACAGGAACCAAGAGACCCAGTACTTC	CASSFDRNQETQYF
TRBJ1-5	NA	NA	TRBV19	TGTGCCAGTAGTATCTCCGGGGGGAGGCAGCCCCAGCATTTT	CASSISGGRQPQHF
TRBJ1-5	NA	NA	TRBV6-6	TGTGCCAGCAGGATGGACGCTAGCAATCAGCCCCAGCATTTT	CASRMDASNQPQHF
TRBJ2-1	TRBD1	NA	TRBV5-3	TGTGCCAGAAGTCCAGACAGGGCCTCTTACAATGAGCAGTTCTTC	CARSPDRASYNEQFF
TRBJ1-2	TRBD1	NA	TRBV11-2	TGTGCCAGCAGCCCCCGACAGGGAACAACCCACTATGGCTACACCTTC	CASSPRQGTTHYGYTF
TRBJ2-1	TRBD2	NA	TRBV19	TGTGCCAGTAGTAATGGGGGACTAGCGGGGGATGAGCAGTTCTTC	CASSNGGLAGDEQFF
TRBJ1-4	TRBD1	NA	TRBV19	TGTGCCAGTAGCCCGCTGGGACAGGGAGGAGCAACTAATGAAAAACTGTTTTTT	CASSPLGQGGATNEKLFF
TRBJ1-6	TRBD1	NA	TRBV2	TGTGCCAGCGCTAGATTGACAGGGTCGGATTCACCCCTCCACTTT	CASARLTGSDSPLHF
TRBJ1-5	NA	once	TRBV19	TGTGCCAGTAGTATTTCGTCGGACGATCAGCCCCAGCATTTT	CASSISSDDQPQHF
TRBJ2-7	TRBD2	NA	TRBV15	TGTGCCACCAGCGATTATGGAGCTTTGGGACTAGACAGCTCCTACGAGCAGTACTTC	CATSDYGALGLDSSYEQYF
TRBJ2-5	NA	NA	TRBV4-1	TGCGCCAGCAGCCCAATATGGGGGGAGACCCAGTACTTC	CASSPIWGETQYF
TRBJ2-1	NA	NA	TRBV15	TGTGCCACCAGCAAACAACTGGGGAACAATGAGCAGTTCTTC	CATSKQLGNNEQFF
TRBJ2-3	TRBD2	NA	TRBV5-1	TGCGCCAGCAATAGCGGGGGGCCTAGCACAGATACGCAGTATTTT	CASNSGGPSTDTQYF
TRBJ2-2	NA	NA	TRBV29-1	TGCAGCGTTGAAGCTGGGACAACCGGGGAGCTGTTTTTT	CSVEAGTTGELFF
TRBJ2-3	TRBD2	NA	TRBV5-1	TGCGCCAGCAGCGCGGCTAGCGGGGGGGTTAGCACAGATACGCAGTATTTT	CASSAASGGVSTDTQYF
TRBJ2-6	NA	NA	TRBV9	TGTGCCAGCAAAGACGCTGGGGCCAACGTCCTGACTTTC	CASKDAGANVLTF
TRBJ2-1	TRBD1	NA	TRBV2	TGTGCCTCAGCCGGGACAGGAGGATACAATGAGCAGTTCTTC	CASAGTGGYNEQFF
TRBJ2-7	NA	NA	TRBV15	TGTGCCACCAGCCCTTTGGGGGGGCTTTCCTACGAGCAGTACTTC	CATSPLGGLSYEQYF
TRBJ2-5	NA	NA	TRBV6-5	TGTGCCAGCAGTTACGCCCGTCCCGAGGTCGGAGAGACCCAGTACTTC	CASSYARPEVGETQYF
TRBJ2-7	NA	NA	TRBV20-1	TGCAGTGCTGGACCTGCCTACGAGCAGTACTTC	CSAGPAYEQYF
TRBJ2-7	TRBD1	NA	TRBV7-2	TGTGCCAGCAGCTACGGACAGGGGGGCTACGAGCAGTACTTC	CASSYGQGGYEQYF
TRBJ2-3	TRBD1	NA	TRBV7-9	TGTGCCAGCAGCAGACAGGGTTCCAGCACAGATACGCAGTATTTT	CASSRQGSSTDTQYF
TRBJ1-1	NA	NA	TRBV21-1	TGTGCCAGCAGCAAAGCGTCGGTTCCTGAAGCTTTCTTT	CASSKASVPEAFF
TRBJ2-3	NA	NA	TRBV9	TGTGCCAGCAGCGAGGAGAACCTCCTAAGCACAGATACGCAGTATTTT	CASSEENLLSTDTQYF
TRBJ2-7	NA	NA	TRBV19	TGTGCCACTAAGAAGGACAGTTCCTACGAGCAGTACTTC	CATKKDSSYEQYF
TRBJ2-7	TRBD1	once	TRBV30	TGTGCCTGGAGGGGGACAGGGGCCCCCTACGAGCAGTACTTC	CAWRGTGAPYEQYF
TRBJ2-1	NA	NA	TRBV6-5	TGTGCCAGCAGCCCTTTCCCGGGGGGCCACAATGAGCAGTTCTTC	CASSPFPGGHNEQFF